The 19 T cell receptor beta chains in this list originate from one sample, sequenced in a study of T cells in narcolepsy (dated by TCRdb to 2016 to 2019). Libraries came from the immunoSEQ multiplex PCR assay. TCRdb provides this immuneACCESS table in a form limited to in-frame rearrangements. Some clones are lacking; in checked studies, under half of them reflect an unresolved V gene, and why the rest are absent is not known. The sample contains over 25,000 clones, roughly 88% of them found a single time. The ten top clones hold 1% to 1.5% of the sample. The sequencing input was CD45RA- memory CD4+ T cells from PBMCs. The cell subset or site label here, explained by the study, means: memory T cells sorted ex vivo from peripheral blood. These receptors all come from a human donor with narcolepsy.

This CDR3 reads CASMVRVGITDTQYF. The CDR3 DNA reads as TGTGCCAGCATGGTGAGAGTGGGAATCACAGATACGCAGTATTTT. The chain is built from TRBV27 and TRBJ2-3; D gene ambiguous. This CDR3 is 15 amino acids long. Germline assignment: CDR1 MNHEY and CDR2 SMNVEV (reference sequence). With 7 bases removed from V and 2 bases from J, the gap between germline ends came to 16 bases.

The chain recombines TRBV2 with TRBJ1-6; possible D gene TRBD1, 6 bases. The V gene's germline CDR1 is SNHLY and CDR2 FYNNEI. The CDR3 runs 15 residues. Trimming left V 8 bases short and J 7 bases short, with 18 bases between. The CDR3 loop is CASGPGGTSNSPLHF. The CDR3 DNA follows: TGTGCCAGCGGCCCAGGAGGGACATCAAATTCACCCCTCCACTTT.

CDR3 protein: CASSSGQGNEQFF. The CDR3 bases are TGCGCCAGCAGCTCTGGACAGGGCAATGAGCAGTTCTTC. The rearrangement uses TRBV5-1 and TRBJ2-1; 8 positions agree with TRBD1. The V gene end was trimmed by 3 bases and the J gene end by 6 bases; junction bases not matched to a gene: 2. The CDR3 is 13 residues long. Germline loops: CDR1 SGHRS, CDR2 YFSETQ.

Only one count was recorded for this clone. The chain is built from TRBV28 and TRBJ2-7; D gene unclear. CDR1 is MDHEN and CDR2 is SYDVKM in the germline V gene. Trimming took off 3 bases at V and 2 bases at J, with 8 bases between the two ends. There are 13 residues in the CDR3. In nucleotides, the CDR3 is TGTGCCAGCAGTTTCAGACTTACCTACGAGCAGTACTTC. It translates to CASSFRLTYEQYF.

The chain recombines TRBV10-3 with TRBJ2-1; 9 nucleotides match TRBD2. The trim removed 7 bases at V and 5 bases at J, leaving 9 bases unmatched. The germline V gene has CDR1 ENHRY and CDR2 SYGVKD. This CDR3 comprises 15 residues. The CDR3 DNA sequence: TGTGCCATCAAGGGTGTAGCGGGAGTGAACAATGAGCAGTTCTTC. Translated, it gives CAIKGVAGVNNEQFF.

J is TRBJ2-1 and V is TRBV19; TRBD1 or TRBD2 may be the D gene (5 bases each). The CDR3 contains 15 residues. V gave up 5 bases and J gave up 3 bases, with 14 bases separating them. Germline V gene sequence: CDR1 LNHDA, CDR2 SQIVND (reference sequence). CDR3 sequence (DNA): TGTGCCAGTAGTTGGGGGTACGGACTCTACAATGAGCAGTTCTTC. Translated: CASSWGYGLYNEQFF.

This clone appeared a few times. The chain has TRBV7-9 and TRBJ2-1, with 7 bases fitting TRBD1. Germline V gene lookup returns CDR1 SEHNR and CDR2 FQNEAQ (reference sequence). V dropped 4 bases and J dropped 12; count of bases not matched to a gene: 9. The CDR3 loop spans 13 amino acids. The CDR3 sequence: CASSSGQAQWQFF. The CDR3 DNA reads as TGTGCCAGCAGCTCCGGACAGGCCCAATGGCAGTTCTTC.

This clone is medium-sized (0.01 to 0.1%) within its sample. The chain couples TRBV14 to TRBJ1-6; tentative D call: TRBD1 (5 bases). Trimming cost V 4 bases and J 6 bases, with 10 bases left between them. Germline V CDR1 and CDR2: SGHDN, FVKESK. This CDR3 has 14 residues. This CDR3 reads CASSPGLANSPLHF. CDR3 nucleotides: TGTGCCAGCAGCCCGGGACTGGCTAATTCACCCCTCCACTTT.

CDR3 nucleotide sequence: TGTGCCAGCAGTTTCAGGGGGACTGAAGCTTTCTTT. Amino acids: CASSFRGTEAFF. The V gene is TRBV27, the J gene TRBJ1-1; TRBD1 matches at 7 bases. J lost 5 bases, V lost 3 bases, and 0 bases had no gene match. This CDR3 contains 12 residues. CDR1 and CDR2 (germline): MNHEY, SMNVEV (reference sequence).

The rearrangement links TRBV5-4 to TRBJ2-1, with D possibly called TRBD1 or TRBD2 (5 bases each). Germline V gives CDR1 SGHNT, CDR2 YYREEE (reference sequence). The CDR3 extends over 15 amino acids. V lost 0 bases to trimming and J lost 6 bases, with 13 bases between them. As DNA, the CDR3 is TGTGCCAGCAGCTTGGGGGGGAGCGGAGGCAATGAGCAGTTCTTC. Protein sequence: CASSLGGSGGNEQFF.

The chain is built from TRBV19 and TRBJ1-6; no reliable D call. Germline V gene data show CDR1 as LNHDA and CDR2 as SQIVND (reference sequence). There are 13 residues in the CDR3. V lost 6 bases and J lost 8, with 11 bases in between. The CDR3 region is CASSRAIDSPLHF. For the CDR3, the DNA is TGTGCCAGTAGCCGGGCCATAGATTCACCCCTCCACTTT.

In DNA form, the CDR3 reads TGTGCCAGCATCGAACAGGGGGACCAAGAGACCCAGTACTTC. Translating gives CASIEQGDQETQYF. The V and J genes are TRBV28 and TRBJ2-5; 8 nucleotides line up with TRBD1. Germline V gene sequence: CDR1 MDHEN, CDR2 SYDVKM. V shed 7 bases and J 0 bases; nucleotides not matched to a gene: 4. The CDR3 extends over 14 amino acids.

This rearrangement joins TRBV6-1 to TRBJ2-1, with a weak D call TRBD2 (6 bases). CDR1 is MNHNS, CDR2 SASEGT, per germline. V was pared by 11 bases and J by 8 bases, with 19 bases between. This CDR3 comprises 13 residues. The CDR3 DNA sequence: TGTGCCTCTGCCAGCGGGTATTTGGATGAGCAGTTCTTC. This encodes CASASGYLDEQFF.

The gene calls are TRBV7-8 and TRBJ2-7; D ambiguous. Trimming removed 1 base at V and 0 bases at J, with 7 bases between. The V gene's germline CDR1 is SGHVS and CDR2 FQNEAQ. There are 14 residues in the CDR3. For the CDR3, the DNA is TGTGCCAGCAGCTTAGAACACCGCTCCTACGAGCAGTACTTC. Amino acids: CASSLEHRSYEQYF.

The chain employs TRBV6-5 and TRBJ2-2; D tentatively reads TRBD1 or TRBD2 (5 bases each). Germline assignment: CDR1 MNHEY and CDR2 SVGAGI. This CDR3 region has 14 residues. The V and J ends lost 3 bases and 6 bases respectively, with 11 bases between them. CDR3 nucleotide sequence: TGTGCCAGCAGTTATAGCAGGGACGCCGGGGAGCTGTTTTTT. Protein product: CASSYSRDAGELFF.

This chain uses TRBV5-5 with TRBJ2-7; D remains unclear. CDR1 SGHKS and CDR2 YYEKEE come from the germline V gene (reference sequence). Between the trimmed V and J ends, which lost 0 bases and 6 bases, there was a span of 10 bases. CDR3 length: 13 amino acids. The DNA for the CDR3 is TGTGCCAGCAGCTTGGGAGGTTTGGCCGAGCAGTACTTC. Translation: CASSLGGLAEQYF. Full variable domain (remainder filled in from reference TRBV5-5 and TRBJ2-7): DAGVTQSPTHLIKTRGQQVTLRCSPISGHKSVSWYQQVLGQGPQFIFQYYEKEERGRGNFPDRFSARQFPNYSSELNVNALLLGDSALYLCASSLGGLAEQYFGPGTRLTVT.

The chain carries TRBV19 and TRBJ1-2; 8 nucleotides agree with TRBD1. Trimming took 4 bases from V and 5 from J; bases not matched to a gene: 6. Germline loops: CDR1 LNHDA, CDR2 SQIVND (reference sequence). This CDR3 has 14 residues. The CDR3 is CASSTETGVYGYTF. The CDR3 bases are TGTGCCAGTAGTACGGAGACAGGGGTTTATGGCTACACCTTC.

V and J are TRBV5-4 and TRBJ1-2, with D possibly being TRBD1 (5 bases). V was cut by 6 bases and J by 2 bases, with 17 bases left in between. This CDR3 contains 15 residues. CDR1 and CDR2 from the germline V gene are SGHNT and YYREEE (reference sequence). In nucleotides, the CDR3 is TGTGCCAGCAATGCGGGCTGGGAGGGGAACTATGGCTACACCTTC. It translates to CASNAGWEGNYGYTF.

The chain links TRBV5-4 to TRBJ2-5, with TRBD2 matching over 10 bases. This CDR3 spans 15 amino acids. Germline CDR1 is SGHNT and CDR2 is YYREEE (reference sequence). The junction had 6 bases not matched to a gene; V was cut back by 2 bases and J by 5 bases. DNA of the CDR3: TGTGCCAGCAGCTTTAGCGGGGGGTTGATCGAGACCCAGTACTTC. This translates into CASSFSGGLIETQYF. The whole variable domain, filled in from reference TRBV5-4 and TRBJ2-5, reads ETGVTQSPTHLIKTRGQQVTLRCSSQSGHNTVSWYQQALGQGPQFIFQYYREEENGRGNFPPRFSGLQFPNYSSELNVNALELDDSALYLCASSFSGGLIETQYFGPGTRLLVL.